Listed below are T cell receptor beta chains from one sample, sequenced in a study of early T cells in non-severe SARS-CoV-2 infection. TCRdb itself ran the 5' RACE reads through MiXCR, one entry per CDR3 protein. The sample includes 40,000 to 65,000 distinct CDR3 sequences, around 7.5% seen only once; the top ten take roughly 9.9%. The sequencing sample was made of whole blood. All receptors come from an adult who was a healthcare worker with PCR-confirmed SARS-CoV-2 infection or an uninfected control (not recorded which). The CDR3 runs from the conserved cysteine through the conserved F or W. The order of the fields is clone size, D gene, V gene, J gene, CDR3 protein. D genes are given only for firm matches. Clone size is shown for a subset of rows, as once, few, many or a class of expanded clone.

NA	NA	TRBV5-5	TRBJ1-4	CASSRQINEKLFF
few	TRBD2	TRBV29-1	TRBJ2-1	CSVEGPRGSYNEQFF
many	NA	TRBV11-2	TRBJ1-2	CASSPPGLGRYGYTF
many	NA	TRBV28	TRBJ2-6	CATRGPYSGANVLTF
many	TRBD1	TRBV5-1	TRBJ1-6	CASSQGGLNSPLHF
many	NA	TRBV9	TRBJ2-3	CASSVGTPTDTQYF
few	NA	TRBV6-5	TRBJ2-6	CASSYSLGVSGANVLTF
many	TRBD1	TRBV7-9	TRBJ1-3	CASSLAPGGSGNTIYF
few	NA	TRBV4-3	TRBJ2-5	CASSQGVTGQLETQYF
many	TRBD1	TRBV30	TRBJ1-6	CAWRRGQFNSPLHF
many	TRBD2	TRBV29-1	TRBJ2-7	CSAGGAQWGPSSYEQYF
many	TRBD1	TRBV6-5	TRBJ2-5	CASSVTGEEETQYF
many	TRBD1	TRBV6-5	TRBJ2-2	CASSPGQGTGELFF
NA	TRBD2	TRBV4-1	TRBJ2-7	CASSQASTSGSYEQYF
NA	NA	TRBV20-1	TRBJ2-5	CSAKGSPRETQYF
few	NA	TRBV6-1	TRBJ1-1	CASSLRGTHTEAFF
many	TRBD1	TRBV27	TRBJ2-7	CASSFGDSSYEQYF
few	TRBD1	TRBV7-6	TRBJ2-1	CASSLRPGQGLFF
NA	NA	TRBV28	TRBJ2-3	CASSPPSGHLDTQYF
few	NA	TRBV7-8	TRBJ1-1	CASSPITGSLTAFF
many	TRBD1	TRBV10-3	TRBJ2-1	CASGQGYNEQFF
NA	TRBD2	TRBV12-3/TRBV12-4	TRBJ2-7	CASSFIAGPSYEQYF
few	NA	TRBV7-2	TRBJ2-7	CASGTGPYEQYF
many	NA	TRBV2	TRBJ2-7	CASSPQGTYEQYF
many	NA	TRBV12-3/TRBV12-4	TRBJ2-5	CASSLGLLPYF
few	NA	TRBV4-1	TRBJ1-1	CASSLSLMTEAFF
few	NA	TRBV14	TRBJ2-7	CASSQRTGSDEQYF
many	TRBD2	TRBV7-2	TRBJ2-5	CAVAGSVGTQYF
NA	NA	TRBV5-1	TRBJ2-1	CASSFPASYNEQFF
few	TRBD2	TRBV11-3	TRBJ2-1	CASSLSGGGLNEQFF
medium-sized	NA	TRBV25-1	TRBJ1-3	CASSGDGSSGNTIYF
few	NA	TRBV5-1	TRBJ2-5	CASSLDQGETQYF
many	NA	TRBV7-3	TRBJ2-6	CASSSPGANVLTF
NA	TRBD1	TRBV7-8	TRBJ1-6	CASSLEGANYNSPLHF
NA	NA	TRBV24-1	TRBJ1-2	CATRSGTDAYGYTF
NA	NA	TRBV24-1	TRBJ1-2	CATSDSRHNYGYTF
many	NA	TRBV20-1	TRBJ1-2	CSARVNTDYGYTF
few	NA	TRBV19	TRBJ1-4	CASSIRVEKLFF
many	NA	TRBV7-9	TRBJ2-3	CASIESGVSADTQYF
NA	NA	TRBV6-4	TRBJ1-2	CASSPETGSGYTF
many	TRBD1	TRBV3-1	TRBJ1-1	CASRRDSRIREAFF
few	TRBD1	TRBV2	TRBJ2-5	CARETGGETQYF
once	TRBD2	TRBV4-3	TRBJ2-1	CASSQWREKNEQFF
few	NA	TRBV6-1	TRBJ2-3	CASTGLTGFGTDTQYF
NA	NA	TRBV11-2	TRBJ2-7	CASSKGGTADEQYF
NA	NA	TRBV28	TRBJ1-3	CAGQGPGNTIYF
few	NA	TRBV6-1	TRBJ2-2	CAITRRGSDTGELFF
NA	TRBD1	TRBV18	TRBJ2-1	CASSPSEPGQGARIRFF
few	NA	TRBV5-6	TRBJ1-5	CASSGGGPSNQPQHF
NA	TRBD2	TRBV7-8	TRBJ2-4	CASSRSLGRENIQYF
NA	TRBD1	TRBV3-1	TRBJ2-7	CASSPRTGNNEQYF
NA	NA	TRBV7-2	TRBJ1-3	CASSPNGTPGNTIYF
NA	TRBD2	TRBV7-3	TRBJ2-3	CASSPLGGTAQYF
many	TRBD2	TRBV12-3/TRBV12-4	TRBJ2-7	CASSLKRGPSYEQYF
few	NA	TRBV5-1	TRBJ1-4	CASSLSRTNEKLFF
few	TRBD1	TRBV20-1	TRBJ2-2	CSARRQGTGELFF
few	NA	TRBV2	TRBJ1-6	CAGRENSPLHF
NA	NA	TRBV18	TRBJ1-5	CASSPGINQPQHF
NA	NA	TRBV27	TRBJ2-7	CASSLRLGARHEQYF
few	TRBD1	TRBV7-9	TRBJ2-6	CASSLNRAGQGGSGANVLTF